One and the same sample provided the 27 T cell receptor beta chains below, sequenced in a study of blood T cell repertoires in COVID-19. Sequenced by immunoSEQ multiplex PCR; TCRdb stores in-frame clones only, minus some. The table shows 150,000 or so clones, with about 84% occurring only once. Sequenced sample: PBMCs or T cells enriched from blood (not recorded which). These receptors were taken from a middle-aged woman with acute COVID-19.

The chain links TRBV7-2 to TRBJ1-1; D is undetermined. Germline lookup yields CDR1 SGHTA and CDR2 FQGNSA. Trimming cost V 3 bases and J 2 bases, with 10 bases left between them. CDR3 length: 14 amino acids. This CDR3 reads CASSFRRTNTEAFF. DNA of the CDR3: TGTGCCAGCAGCTTTCGTCGGACTAACACTGAAGCTTTCTTT.

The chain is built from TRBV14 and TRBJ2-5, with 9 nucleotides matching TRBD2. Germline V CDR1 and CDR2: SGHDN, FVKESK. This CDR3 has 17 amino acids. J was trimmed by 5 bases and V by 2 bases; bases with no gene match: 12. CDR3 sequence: CASSQTRVSAGGETQYF. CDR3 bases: TGTGCCAGCAGCCAAACCAGGGTCTCGGCGGGAGGGGAGACCCAGTACTTC.

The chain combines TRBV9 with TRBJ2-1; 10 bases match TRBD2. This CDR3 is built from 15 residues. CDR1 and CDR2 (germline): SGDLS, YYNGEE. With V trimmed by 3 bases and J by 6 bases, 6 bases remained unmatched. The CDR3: CASSELAGPANEQFF. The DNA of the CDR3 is TGTGCCAGCAGCGAACTAGCGGGGCCCGCCAATGAGCAGTTCTTC. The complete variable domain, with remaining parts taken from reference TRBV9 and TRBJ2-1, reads DSGVTQTPKHLITATGQRVTLRCSPRSGDLSVYWYQQSLDQGLQFLIQYYNGEERAKGNILERFSAQQFPDLHSELNLSSLELGDSALYFCASSELAGPANEQFFGPGTRLTVL.

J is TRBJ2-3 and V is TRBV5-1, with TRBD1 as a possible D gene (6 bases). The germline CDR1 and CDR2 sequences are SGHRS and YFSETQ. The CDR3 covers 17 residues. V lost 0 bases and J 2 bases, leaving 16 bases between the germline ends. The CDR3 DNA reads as TGCGCCAGCAGCTTGGGGATCGGCGGACAGCACACAGATACGCAGTATTTT. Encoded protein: CASSLGIGGQHTDTQYF.

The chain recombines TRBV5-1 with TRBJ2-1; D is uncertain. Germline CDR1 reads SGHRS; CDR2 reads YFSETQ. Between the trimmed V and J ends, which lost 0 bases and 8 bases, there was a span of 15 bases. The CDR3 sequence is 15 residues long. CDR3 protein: CASSLEPSAVDEQFF. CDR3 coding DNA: TGCGCCAGCAGCTTGGAACCTAGTGCGGTGGATGAGCAGTTCTTC.

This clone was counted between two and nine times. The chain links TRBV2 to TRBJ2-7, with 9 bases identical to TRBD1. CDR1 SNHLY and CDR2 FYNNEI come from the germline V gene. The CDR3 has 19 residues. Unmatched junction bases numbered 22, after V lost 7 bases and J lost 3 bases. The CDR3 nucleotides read TGTGCCAGCAAGACGGTGGCGGGACAGGGTCCGGGACGTTACTACGAGCAGTACTTC. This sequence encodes CASKTVAGQGPGRYYEQYF.

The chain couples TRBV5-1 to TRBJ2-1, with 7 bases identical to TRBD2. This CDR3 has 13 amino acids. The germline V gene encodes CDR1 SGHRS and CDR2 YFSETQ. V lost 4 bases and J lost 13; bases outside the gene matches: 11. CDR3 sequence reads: CASSPIHRDYQFF. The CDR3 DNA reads TGCGCCAGCAGCCCCATACACCGGGACTACCAGTTCTTC.

CDR3: CAWSGTPQAHGYTF. The CDR3, as DNA: TGTGCCTGGAGCGGGACTCCCCAGGCGCATGGCTACACCTTC. The gene calls are TRBV30 and TRBJ1-2, with a possible D match to TRBD1 (5 bases). CDR1 is GTSNPN and CDR2 is SVGIG in the germline V gene (reference sequence). V gave up 3 bases and J gave up 6 bases, with 17 bases separating them. There are 14 residues in the CDR3.

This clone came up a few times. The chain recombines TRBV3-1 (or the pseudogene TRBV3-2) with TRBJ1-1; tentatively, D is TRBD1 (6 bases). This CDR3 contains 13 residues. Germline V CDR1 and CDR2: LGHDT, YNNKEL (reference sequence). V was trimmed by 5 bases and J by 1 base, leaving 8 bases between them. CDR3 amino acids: CASSLQGNTEAFF. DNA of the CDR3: TGTGCCAGCAGCTTACAGGGGAACACTGAAGCTTTCTTT.

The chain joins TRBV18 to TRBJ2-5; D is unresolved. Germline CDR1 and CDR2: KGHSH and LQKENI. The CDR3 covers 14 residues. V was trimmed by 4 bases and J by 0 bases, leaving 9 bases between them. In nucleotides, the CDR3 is TGTGCCAGCTCACACGGGTCGTACCAAGAGACCCAGTACTTC. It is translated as CASSHGSYQETQYF.

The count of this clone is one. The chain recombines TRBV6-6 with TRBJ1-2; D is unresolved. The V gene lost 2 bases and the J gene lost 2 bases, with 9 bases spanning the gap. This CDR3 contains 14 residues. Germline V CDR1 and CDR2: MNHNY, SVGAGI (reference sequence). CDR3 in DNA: TGTGCCAGCAGTTACGAAGCGGTGAACTATGGCTACACCTTC. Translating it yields CASSYEAVNYGYTF.

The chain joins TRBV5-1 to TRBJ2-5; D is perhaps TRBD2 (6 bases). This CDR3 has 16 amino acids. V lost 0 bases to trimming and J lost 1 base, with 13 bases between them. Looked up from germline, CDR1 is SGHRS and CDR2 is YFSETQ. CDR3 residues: CASSLAGVEGQETQYF. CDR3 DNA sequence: TGCGCCAGCAGCTTGGCGGGGGTGGAGGGCCAAGAGACCCAGTACTTC.

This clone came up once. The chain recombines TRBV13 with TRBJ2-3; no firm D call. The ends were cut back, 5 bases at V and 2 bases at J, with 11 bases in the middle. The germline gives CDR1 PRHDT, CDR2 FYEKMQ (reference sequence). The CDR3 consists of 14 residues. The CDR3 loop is CASSPPGSTDTQYF. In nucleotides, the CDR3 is TGTGCCAGCAGCCCCCCCGGTTCCACAGATACGCAGTATTTT.

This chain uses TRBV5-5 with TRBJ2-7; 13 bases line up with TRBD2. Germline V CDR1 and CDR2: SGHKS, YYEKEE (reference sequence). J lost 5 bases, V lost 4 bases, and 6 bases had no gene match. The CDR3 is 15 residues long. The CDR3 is CASSPGLAGYHEQYV. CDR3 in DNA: TGTGCCAGCAGCCCGGGACTAGCGGGATATCACGAGCAGTACGTC.

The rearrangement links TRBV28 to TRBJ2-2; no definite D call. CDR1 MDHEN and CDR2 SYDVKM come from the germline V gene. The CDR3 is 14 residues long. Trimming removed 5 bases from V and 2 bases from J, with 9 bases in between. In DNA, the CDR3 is TGTGCCAGCAGTGTCCCGTTAAACACCGGGGAGCTGTTTTTT. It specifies CASSVPLNTGELFF. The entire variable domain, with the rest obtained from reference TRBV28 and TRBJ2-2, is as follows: DVKVTQSSRYLVKRTGEKVFLECVQDMDHENMFWYRQDPGLGLRLIYFSYDVKMKEKGDIPEGYSVSREKKERFSLILESASTNQTSMYLCASSVPLNTGELFFGEGSRLTVL.

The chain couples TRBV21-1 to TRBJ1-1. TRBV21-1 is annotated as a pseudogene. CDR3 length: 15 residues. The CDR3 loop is CASSKARVLNTEAFF. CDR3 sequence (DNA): TGTGCCAGCAGCAAAGCGCGGGTCTTGAACACTGAAGCTTTCTTT.

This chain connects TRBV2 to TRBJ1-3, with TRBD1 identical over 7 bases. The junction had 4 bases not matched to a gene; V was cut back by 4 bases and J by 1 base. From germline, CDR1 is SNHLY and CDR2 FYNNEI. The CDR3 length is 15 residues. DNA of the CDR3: TGTGCCAGCAGTGTATCAGGGGGTTCTGGAAACACCATATATTTT. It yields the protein CASSVSGGSGNTIYF.

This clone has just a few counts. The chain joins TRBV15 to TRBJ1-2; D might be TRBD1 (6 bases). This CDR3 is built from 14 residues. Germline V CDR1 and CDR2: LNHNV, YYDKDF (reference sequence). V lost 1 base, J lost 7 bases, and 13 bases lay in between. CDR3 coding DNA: TGTGCCACCAGCAGAGGCCAGGGGATGTCTGGCTACACCTTC. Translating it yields CATSRGQGMSGYTF. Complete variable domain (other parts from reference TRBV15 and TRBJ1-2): DAMVIQNPRYQVTQFGKPVTLSCSQTLNHNVMYWYQQKSSQAPKLLFHYYDKDFNNEADTPDNFQSRRPNTSFCFLDIRSPGLGDTAMYLCATSRGQGMSGYTFGSGTRLTVV.

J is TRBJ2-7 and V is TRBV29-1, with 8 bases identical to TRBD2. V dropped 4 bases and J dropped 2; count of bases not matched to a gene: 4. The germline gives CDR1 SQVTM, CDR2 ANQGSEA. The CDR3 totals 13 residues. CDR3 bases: TGCAGCGTTGGGTCGGGAGGGCCCTACGAGCAGTACTTC. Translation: CSVGSGGPYEQYF.

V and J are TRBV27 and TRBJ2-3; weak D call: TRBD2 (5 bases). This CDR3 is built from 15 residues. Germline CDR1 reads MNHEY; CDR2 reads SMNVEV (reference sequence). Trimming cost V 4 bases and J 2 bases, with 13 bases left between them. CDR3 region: CASSSGRGATDTQYF. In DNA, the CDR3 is TGTGCCAGCAGTTCCGGCCGGGGTGCCACAGATACGCAGTATTTT.

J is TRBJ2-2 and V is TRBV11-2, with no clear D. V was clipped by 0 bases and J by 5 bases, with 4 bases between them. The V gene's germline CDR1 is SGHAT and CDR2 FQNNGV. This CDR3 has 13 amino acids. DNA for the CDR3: TGTGCCAGCAGCTTAGATCTAACCGGGGAGCTGTTTTTT. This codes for CASSLDLTGELFF.

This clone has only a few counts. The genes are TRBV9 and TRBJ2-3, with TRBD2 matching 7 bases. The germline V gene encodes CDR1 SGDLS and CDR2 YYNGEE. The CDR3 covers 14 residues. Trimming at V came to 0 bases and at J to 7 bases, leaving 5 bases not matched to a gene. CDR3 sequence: CASSVAGGLNTQYF. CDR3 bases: TGTGCCAGCAGCGTAGCGGGGGGTTTGAATACGCAGTATTTT.

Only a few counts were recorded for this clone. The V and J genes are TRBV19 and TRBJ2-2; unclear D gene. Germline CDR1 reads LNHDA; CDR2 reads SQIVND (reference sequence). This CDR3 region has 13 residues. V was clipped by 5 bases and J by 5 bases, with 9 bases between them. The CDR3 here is CASSPPLTGELFF. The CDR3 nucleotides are TGTGCCAGTAGTCCCCCTTTAACCGGGGAGCTGTTTTTT.

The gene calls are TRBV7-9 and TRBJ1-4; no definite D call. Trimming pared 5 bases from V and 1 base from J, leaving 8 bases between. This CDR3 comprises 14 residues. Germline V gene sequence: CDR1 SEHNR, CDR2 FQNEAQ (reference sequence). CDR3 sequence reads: CASSRVQTNEKLFF. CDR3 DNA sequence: TGTGCCAGCAGCAGGGTTCAAACTAATGAAAAACTGTTTTTT. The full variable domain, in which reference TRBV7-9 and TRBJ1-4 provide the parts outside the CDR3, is DTGVSQNPRHKITKRGQNVTFRCDPISEHNRLYWYRQTLGQGPEFLTYFQNEAQLEKSRLLSDRFSAERPKGSFSTLEIQRTEQGDSAMYLCASSRVQTNEKLFFGSGTQLSVL.

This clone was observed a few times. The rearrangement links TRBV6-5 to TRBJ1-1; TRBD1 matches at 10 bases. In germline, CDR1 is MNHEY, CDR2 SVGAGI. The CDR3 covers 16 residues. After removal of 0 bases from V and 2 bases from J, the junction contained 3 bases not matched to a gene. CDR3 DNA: TGTGCCAGCAGTTACTCGGACAGGGGGATAAACACTGAAGCTTTCTTT. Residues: CASSYSDRGINTEAFF.

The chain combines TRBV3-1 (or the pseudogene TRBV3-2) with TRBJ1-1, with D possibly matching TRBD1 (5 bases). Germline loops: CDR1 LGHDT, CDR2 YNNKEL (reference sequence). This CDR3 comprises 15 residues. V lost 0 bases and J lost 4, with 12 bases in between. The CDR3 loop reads CASSQDSGGSTEAFF. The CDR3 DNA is TGTGCCAGCAGCCAAGATTCCGGGGGGAGCACTGAAGCTTTCTTT.

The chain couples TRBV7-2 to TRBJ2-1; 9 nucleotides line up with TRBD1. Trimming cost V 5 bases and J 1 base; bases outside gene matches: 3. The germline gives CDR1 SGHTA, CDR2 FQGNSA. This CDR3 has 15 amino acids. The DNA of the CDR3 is TGTGCCAGCAGCGCGGACAGGGGTTCCTACAATGAGCAGTTCTTC. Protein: CASSADRGSYNEQFF.